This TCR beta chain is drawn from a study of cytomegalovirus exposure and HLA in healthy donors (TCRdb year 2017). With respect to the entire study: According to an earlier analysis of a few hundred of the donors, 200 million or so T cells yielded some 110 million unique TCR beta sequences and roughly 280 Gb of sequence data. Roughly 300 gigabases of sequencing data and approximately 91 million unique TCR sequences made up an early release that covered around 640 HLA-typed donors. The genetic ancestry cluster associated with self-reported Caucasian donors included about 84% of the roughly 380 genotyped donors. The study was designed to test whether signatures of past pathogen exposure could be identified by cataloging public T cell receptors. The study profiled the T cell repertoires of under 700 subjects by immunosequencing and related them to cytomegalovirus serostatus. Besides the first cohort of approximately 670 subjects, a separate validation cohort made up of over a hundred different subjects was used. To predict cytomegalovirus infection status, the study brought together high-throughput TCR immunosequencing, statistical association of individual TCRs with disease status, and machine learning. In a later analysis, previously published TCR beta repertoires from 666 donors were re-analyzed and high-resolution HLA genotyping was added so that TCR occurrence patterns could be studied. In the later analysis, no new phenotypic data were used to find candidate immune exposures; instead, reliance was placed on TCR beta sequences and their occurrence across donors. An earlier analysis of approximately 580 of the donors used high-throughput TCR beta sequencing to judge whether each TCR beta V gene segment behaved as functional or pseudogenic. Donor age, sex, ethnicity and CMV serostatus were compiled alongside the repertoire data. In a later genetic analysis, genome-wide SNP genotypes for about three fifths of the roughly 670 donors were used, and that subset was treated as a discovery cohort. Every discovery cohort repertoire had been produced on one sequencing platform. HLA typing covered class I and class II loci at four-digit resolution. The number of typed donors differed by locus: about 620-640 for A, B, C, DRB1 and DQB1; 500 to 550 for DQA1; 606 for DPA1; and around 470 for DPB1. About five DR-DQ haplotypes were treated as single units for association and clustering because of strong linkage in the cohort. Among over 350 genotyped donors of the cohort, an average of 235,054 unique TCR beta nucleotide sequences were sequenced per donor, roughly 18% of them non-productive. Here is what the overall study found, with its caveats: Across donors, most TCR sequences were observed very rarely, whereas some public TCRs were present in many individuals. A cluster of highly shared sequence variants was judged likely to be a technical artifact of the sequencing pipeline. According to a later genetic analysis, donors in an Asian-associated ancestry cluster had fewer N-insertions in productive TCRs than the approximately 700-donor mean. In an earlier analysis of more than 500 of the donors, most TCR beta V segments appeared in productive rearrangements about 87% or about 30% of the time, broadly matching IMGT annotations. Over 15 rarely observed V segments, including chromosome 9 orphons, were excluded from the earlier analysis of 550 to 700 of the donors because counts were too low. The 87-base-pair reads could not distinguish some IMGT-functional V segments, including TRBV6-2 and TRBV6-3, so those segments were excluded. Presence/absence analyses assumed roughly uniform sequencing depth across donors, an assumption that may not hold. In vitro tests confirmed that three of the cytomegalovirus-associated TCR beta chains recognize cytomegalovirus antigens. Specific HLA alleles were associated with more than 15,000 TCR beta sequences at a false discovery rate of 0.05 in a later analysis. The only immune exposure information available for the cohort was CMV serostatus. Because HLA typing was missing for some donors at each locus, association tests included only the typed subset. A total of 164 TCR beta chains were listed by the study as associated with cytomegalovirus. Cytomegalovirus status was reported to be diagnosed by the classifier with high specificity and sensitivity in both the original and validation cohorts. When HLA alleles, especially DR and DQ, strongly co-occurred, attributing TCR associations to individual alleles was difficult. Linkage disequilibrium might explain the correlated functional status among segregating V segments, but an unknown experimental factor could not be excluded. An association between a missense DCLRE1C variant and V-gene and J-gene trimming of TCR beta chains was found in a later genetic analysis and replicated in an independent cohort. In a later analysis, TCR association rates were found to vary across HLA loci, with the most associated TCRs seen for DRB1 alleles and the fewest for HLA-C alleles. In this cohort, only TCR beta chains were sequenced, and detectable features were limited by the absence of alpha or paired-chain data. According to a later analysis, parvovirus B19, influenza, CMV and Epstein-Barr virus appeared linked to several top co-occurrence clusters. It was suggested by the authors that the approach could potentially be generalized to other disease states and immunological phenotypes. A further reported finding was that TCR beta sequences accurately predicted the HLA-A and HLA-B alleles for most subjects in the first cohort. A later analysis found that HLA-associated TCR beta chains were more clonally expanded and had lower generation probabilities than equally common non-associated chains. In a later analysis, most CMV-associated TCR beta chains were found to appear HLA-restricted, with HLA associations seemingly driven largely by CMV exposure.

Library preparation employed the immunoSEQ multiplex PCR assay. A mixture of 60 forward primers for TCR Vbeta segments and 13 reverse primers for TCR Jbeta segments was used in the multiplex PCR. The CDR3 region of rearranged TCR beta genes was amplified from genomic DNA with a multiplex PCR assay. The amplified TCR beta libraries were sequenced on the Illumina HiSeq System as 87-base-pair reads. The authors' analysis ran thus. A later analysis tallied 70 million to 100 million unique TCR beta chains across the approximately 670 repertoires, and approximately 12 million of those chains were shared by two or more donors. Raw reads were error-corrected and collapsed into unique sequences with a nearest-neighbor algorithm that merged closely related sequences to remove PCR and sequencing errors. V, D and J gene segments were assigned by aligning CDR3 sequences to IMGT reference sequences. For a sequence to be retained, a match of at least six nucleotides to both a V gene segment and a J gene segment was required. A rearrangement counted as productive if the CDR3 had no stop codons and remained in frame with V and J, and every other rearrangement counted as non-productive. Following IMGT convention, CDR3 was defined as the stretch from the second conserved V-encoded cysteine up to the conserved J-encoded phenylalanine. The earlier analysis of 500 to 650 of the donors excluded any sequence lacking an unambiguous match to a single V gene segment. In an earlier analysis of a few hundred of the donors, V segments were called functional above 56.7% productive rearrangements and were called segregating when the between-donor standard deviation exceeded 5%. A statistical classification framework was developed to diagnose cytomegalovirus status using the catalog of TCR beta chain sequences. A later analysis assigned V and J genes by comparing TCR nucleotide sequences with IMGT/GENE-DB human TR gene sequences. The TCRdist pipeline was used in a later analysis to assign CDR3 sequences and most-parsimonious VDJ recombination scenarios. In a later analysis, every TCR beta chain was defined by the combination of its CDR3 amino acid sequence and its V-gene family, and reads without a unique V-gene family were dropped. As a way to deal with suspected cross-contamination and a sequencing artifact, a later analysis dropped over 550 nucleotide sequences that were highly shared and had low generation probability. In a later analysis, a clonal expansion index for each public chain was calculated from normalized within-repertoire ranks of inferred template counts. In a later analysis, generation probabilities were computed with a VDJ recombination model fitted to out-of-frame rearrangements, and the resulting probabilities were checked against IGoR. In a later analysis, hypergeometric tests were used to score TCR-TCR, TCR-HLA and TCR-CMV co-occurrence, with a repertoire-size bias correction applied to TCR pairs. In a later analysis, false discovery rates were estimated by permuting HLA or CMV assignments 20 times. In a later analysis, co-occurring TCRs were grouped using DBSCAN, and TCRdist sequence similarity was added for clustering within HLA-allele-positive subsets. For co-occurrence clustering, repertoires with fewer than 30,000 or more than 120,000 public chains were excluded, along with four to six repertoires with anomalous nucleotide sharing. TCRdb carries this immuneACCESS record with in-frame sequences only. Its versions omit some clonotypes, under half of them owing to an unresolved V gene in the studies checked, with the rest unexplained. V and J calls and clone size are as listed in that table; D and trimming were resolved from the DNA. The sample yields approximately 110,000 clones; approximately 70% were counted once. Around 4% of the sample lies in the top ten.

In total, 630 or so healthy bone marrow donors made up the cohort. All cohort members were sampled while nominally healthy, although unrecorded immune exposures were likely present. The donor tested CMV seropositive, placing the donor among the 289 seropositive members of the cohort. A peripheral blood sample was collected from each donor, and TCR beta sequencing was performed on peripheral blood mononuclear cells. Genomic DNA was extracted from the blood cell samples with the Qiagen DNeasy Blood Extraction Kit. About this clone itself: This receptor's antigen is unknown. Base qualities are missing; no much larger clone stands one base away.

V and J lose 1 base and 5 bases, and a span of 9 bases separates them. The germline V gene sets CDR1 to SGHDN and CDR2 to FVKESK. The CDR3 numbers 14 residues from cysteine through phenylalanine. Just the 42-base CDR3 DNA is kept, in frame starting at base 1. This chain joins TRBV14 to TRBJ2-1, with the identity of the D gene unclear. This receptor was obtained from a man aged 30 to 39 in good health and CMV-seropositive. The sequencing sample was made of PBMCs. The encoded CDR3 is CASSQVPDNNEQFF. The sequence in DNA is TGTGCCAGCAGCCAAGTCCCAGATAACAATGAGCAGTTCTTC.